A single sample is the source of the 27 T cell receptor beta chains below, sequenced in a study of blood T cells in healthy people across ages. PCR was performed a second time for roughly 7 to 12 cycles using a sample-barcoded 5' primer and a J-beta primer mix. TCRdb analysed the 5' RACE reads with MiXCR anew, one entry per CDR3 protein. This sample has 550,000 to 750,000 distinct CDR3 sequences, with approximately 21% found just once. Sequencing was done on a sample of blood. All receptors come from a man between 65 and 85 years old in good health.

The chain uses TRBV9 and TRBJ1-1; a weak D match, TRBD1 (5 bases). The length of the CDR3 is 15 residues. CDR1 and CDR2 from the germline V gene are SGDLS and YYNGEE. The V end was cut by 0 bases, the J end by 5 bases, with 14 bases between. The DNA of the CDR3 is TGTGCCAGCAGCGTAGATCGGGGGTCTGGGACTGAAGCTTTCTTT. Protein: CASSVDRGSGTEAFF.

This clonotype showed up just a few times. Relative to the germline gene, one junction end is altered; a read error may explain this. The gene calls are TRBV2 and TRBJ2-1; TRBD2 agrees at 11 bases. The CDR3 runs 18 residues. Germline loops: CDR1 SNHLY, CDR2 FYNNEI. The CDR3 region is CVSSPRLAGRGPYNEQFF. CDR3 DNA: TGTGTCAGCAGCCCTAGACTAGCGGGAAGGGGCCCCTACAATGAGCAGTTCTTC.

This clonotype was counted at least ten times. V usage is TRBV9 and J usage is TRBJ2-3; possibly TRBD1 or TRBD2 for D (5 bases each). The CDR3 loop spans 17 amino acids. Per germline, CDR1 SGDLS and CDR2 YYNGEE. V was clipped by 2 bases and J by 10 bases, with 26 bases between them. The CDR3 DNA reads TGTGCCAGCAGCGTCCCTAGGGGCTCCGAACTACCGGGGCCGCAGTATTTT. It is translated as CASSVPRGSELPGPQYF.

The chain employs TRBV2 and TRBJ1-4, with 10 bases aligning to TRBD1. This CDR3 comprises 16 residues. V was clipped by 10 bases and J by 3 bases; unmatched bases: 11. Germline values: CDR1 SNHLY, CDR2 FYNNEI. CDR3: CANRQGAGAANEKLFF. CDR3 in DNA: TGTGCCAACCGACAGGGGGCCGGGGCAGCTAATGAAAAACTGTTTTTT.

This clonotype was counted a single time. The V and J genes are TRBV4-1 and TRBJ2-1; the match to TRBD2 covers 8 bases. Germline V gene sequence: CDR1 MGHRA, CDR2 YSYEKL. V trimming: 1 base; J trimming: 2 bases; junction bases outside the gene matches: 1. The CDR3 sequence is 15 residues long. The CDR3 here is CASSQGLATYNEQFF. CDR3 DNA sequence: TGCGCCAGCAGCCAAGGACTAGCGACCTACAATGAGCAGTTCTTC.

This clonotype was recorded a few times. This chain uses TRBV29-1 with TRBJ2-7; D is ambiguous. Germline V gene lookup returns CDR1 SQVTM and CDR2 ANQGSEA. The CDR3 length is 12 residues. Deletions cut 4 bases from V and 0 bases from J, with 7 bases between. The CDR3 nucleotides are TGCAGCGTTGGCGTCAGCTCCTACGAGCAGTACTTC. It translates to CSVGVSSYEQYF.

This clonotype has just a few counts. The CDR3 reads CSGVSSYNEQFF. CDR3 nucleotides: TGCAGTGGGGTTAGCTCCTACAATGAGCAGTTCTTC. V gene TRBV20-1 combines with J gene TRBJ2-1, with D unresolved. Germline values: CDR1 DFQATT, CDR2 SNEGSKA (reference sequence). Trimming took off 7 bases at V and 0 bases at J, with 7 bases between the two ends. The CDR3 has 12 amino acids.

The chain's CDR3 is CASSFSLAGGNEQFF. The CDR3 DNA sequence: TGTGCCAGCAGTTTTTCGCTAGCGGGAGGGAATGAGCAGTTCTTC. The rearrangement links TRBV28 to TRBJ2-1, with 12 bases aligning to TRBD2. Germline CDR1 is MDHEN and CDR2 is SYDVKM. This CDR3 comprises 15 residues. After removal of 3 bases from V and 7 bases from J, the junction contained 4 bases not matched to a gene.

A remark on this clonotype: It may be a read error: a sequence one base away is much more abundant. The CDR3 loop reads CSVREYRTDNEQFF. Written as DNA, the CDR3 is TGCAGTGTTAGAGAGTACAGAACTGACAATGAGCAGTTCTTC. The chain uses TRBV20-1 and TRBJ2-7; D is unclear. The J call is uncertain, as TRBJ2-1 better fits the DNA end. This CDR3 contains 14 residues. Germline CDR1 DFQATT, CDR2 SNEGSKA (reference sequence).

This clonotype was seen at least ten times. The V and J genes are TRBV5-1 and TRBJ2-6, with D unresolved. From germline, CDR1 is SGHRS and CDR2 YFSETQ. This CDR3 spans 14 amino acids. V lost 3 bases and J lost 0, with 4 bases in between. The CDR3 region is CASSWGSGANVLTF. For the CDR3, the DNA is TGCGCCAGCAGCTGGGGCTCTGGGGCCAACGTCCTGACTTTC. Complete variable domain (other parts from reference TRBV5-1 and TRBJ2-6): KAGVTQTPRYLIKTRGQQVTLSCSPISGHRSVSWYQQTPGQGLQFLFEYFSETQRNKGNFPGRFSGRQFSNSRSEMNVSTLELGDSALYLCASSWGSGANVLTFGAGSRLTVL.

The chain couples TRBV9 to TRBJ2-3; D gene uncertain. Germline V CDR1 and CDR2: SGDLS, YYNGEE. The CDR3 length is 13 residues. V lost 4 bases and J lost 2, with 8 bases in between. The CDR3 sequence: CASSPVVTDTQYF. In DNA form, the CDR3 reads TGTGCCAGCAGCCCCGTTGTCACAGATACGCAGTATTTT.

This clonotype was observed a handful of times. This sequence joins TRBV7-2 and TRBJ1-5; possibly TRBD1 for D (5 bases). V was cut by 4 bases and J by 4 bases, with 14 bases left in between. Germline-derived CDR1 and CDR2 are SGHTA and FQGNSA. This CDR3 is built from 15 residues. In DNA, the CDR3 is TGTGCCAGCAGCTCCTCCCCCGGGGCGAATCAGCCCCAGCATTTT. It is translated as CASSSSPGANQPQHF. Based on the CDR3 plus reference TRBV7-2 and TRBJ1-5, the full variable domain is GAGVSQSPSNKVTEKGKDVELRCDPISGHTALYWYRQSLGQGLEFLIYFQGNSAPDKSGLPSDRFSAERTGGSVSTLTIQRTQQEDSAVYLCASSSSPGANQPQHFGDGTRLSIL.

This clonotype has more than one count but fewer than ten. This chain connects TRBV27 to TRBJ2-1, with no clear D. TRBJ2-5 explains the end of the DNA better; the J call may be wrong. The CDR3 runs to 15 residues. The germline gives CDR1 MNHEY, CDR2 SMNVEV (reference sequence). The CDR3 spells CASSLSTVLGETQYF. The DNA for the CDR3 is TGTGCCAGCAGTTTATCCACAGTGTTGGGTGAGACCCAGTACTTC.

Only a few counts were recorded for this clonotype. A read error is likely, as this CDR3 ends without the conserved phenylalanine or tryptophan. V is TRBV5-6 and J is TRBJ2-3; D is unclear. The CDR3 extends over 14 amino acids. Deletions cut 2 bases from V and 1 base from J, with 8 bases between. Looked up from germline, CDR1 is SGHDT and CDR2 is YYEEEE. CDR3 sequence (DNA): TGTGCCAGCAGCTTTATAAGGGGCACAGATACGCAGTATTGT. It translates to CASSFIRGTDTQYC.

About this clonotype: The junction shows a germline mismatch at one end, possibly a read error. The chain employs TRBV7-3 and TRBJ2-3; D not resolved. Germline V gene sequence: CDR1 SGHTA, CDR2 FQGTGA. This CDR3 spans 15 amino acids. The CDR3 is CASSITDSSTDTQYF. CDR3 bases: TGTGCCAGCAGCATAACAGATTCTAGCACAGATACGCAGTATTTT.

This clonotype was counted many times. The rearrangement uses TRBV10-3 and TRBJ2-2; D perhaps matches TRBD1 (6 bases). The germline V gene has CDR1 ENHRY and CDR2 SYGVKD. There are 13 residues in the CDR3. Trimming removed 0 bases from V and 7 bases from J, with 6 bases in between. CDR3 in DNA: TGTGCCATCAGTGAGTCGGACAGCGGGGAGCTGTTTTTT. Translation: CAISESDSGELFF.

This clonotype was counted a few times. One end of the junction fails to match germline, which may point to a read error. This chain uses TRBV7-9 with TRBJ2-2; the D gene is possibly TRBD2 (5 bases). CDR3 length: 15 amino acids. Germline assignment: CDR1 SEHNR and CDR2 FQNEAQ (reference sequence). Written as DNA, the CDR3 is TGTGCCAGCGGAGGCAGCGGTACGAACACCGGGGAGCTGCTTTTT. Its translation: CASGGSGTNTGELLF.

This clonotype was recorded a few times. The J gene is TRBJ2-5, the V gene TRBV12-5; D not certain. CDR1 and CDR2 from the germline V gene are LGHNT and FRNRAP. V was shortened by 5 bases and J by 0 bases, with 22 bases between the two germline ends. There are 18 residues in the CDR3. CDR3 sequence: CASGPPPETITHQETQYF. In nucleotides, the CDR3 is TGTGCTAGTGGTCCCCCCCCTGAAACTATAACCCACCAAGAGACCCAGTACTTC.

The chain carries TRBV30 and TRBJ2-2; 7 bases map to TRBD1. CDR1 and CDR2 (germline): GTSNPN, SVGIG (reference sequence). V gave up 4 bases and J gave up 2 bases; unmatched junction bases: 4. The length of the CDR3 is 14 residues. In DNA form, the CDR3 reads TGTGCCTGGACGACAGGGAAAAACACCGGGGAGCTGTTTTTT. Translated: CAWTTGKNTGELFF. The entire variable domain, with the rest obtained from reference TRBV30 and TRBJ2-2, is as follows: SQTIHQWPATLVQPVGSPLSLECTVEGTSNPNLYWYRQAAGRGLQLLFYSVGIGQISSEVPQNLSASRPQDRQFILSSKKLLLSDSGFYLCAWTTGKNTGELFFGEGSRLTVL.

The chain carries TRBV5-1 and TRBJ2-1; TRBD2 aligns across 9 bases. CDR1 is SGHRS and CDR2 is YFSETQ in the germline V gene. V lost 2 bases, J lost 9 bases, and 9 bases stayed unmatched. This CDR3 has 15 residues. CDR3 nucleotide sequence: TGCGCCAGCAGCTTTAGCGGGAGCTCAGGTGGTGAGCAGTTCTTC. This sequence encodes CASSFSGSSGGEQFF.

This clonotype was seen more than once but under ten times. The V and J genes are TRBV5-1 and TRBJ2-7; 7 nucleotides agree with TRBD2. From germline, CDR1 is SGHRS and CDR2 YFSETQ. V lost 3 bases, J lost 0 bases, and 9 bases stayed unmatched. The CDR3 is made up of 16 amino acids. The CDR3 region is CASSSTQRDPSYEQYF. As DNA, the CDR3 is TGCGCCAGCAGCTCGACCCAGCGGGACCCCTCCTACGAGCAGTACTTC.

This clonotype appeared a few times. The chain combines TRBV7-2 with TRBJ1-5; D is possibly TRBD1 (5 bases). Trimming removed 6 bases from V and 3 bases from J, with 12 bases in between. The CDR3 spans 14 residues. Germline CDR1 SGHTA, CDR2 FQGNSA. In DNA form, the CDR3 reads TGTGCCAGCAGTCAAACAGGAGCCAATCAGCCCCAGCATTTT. Translating gives CASSQTGANQPQHF.

The chain employs TRBV9 and TRBJ2-3, with unresolved D. The CDR3 is 13 amino acids. V shed 0 bases and J shed 4 bases, with 6 bases lying between them. The germline V gene encodes CDR1 SGDLS and CDR2 YYNGEE. The CDR3 region has the DNA TGTGCCAGCAGCGTAGACGGAGCAGATACGCAGTATTTT. Translated, it gives CASSVDGADTQYF.

J is TRBJ2-5 and V is TRBV7-2; D remains ambiguous. Per germline, CDR1 SGHTA and CDR2 FQGNSA. This CDR3 comprises 14 residues. V lost 4 bases to trimming and J lost 4 bases, with 13 bases between them. The CDR3 coding sequence is TGTGCCAGCAGCTCCCCCCCAGGTCGAGAGACCCAGTACTTC. Translating it yields CASSSPPGRETQYF.

This clonotype was seen at least ten times. Written as DNA, the CDR3 is TGCAGTGCCCCGATCGGGCTAGCAGCAATCCAGGCTGAGCAGTTCTTC. Amino acid sequence: CSAPIGLAAIQAEQFF. This chain links TRBV20-1 with TRBJ2-1; tentatively, D is TRBD2 (5 bases). The CDR3 length is 16 residues. Germline CDR1 and CDR2: DFQATT and SNEGSKA (reference sequence). The germline V and J ends were trimmed by 6 bases and 9 bases, with 27 bases remaining between them.

This chain uses TRBV3-1 with TRBJ2-2; 8 bases map to TRBD1. V shed 8 bases, J shed 5 bases, and the junction held 7 bases outside the gene matches. The germline CDR1 and CDR2 sequences are LGHDT and YNNKEL (reference sequence). The CDR3 length is 14 residues. The CDR3 DNA is TGTGCCAGCGGACCAGGGGGCTGGACCGGGGAGCTGTTTTTT. Protein product: CASGPGGWTGELFF.

This chain joins TRBV5-1 and TRBJ1-4; tentative D call: TRBD1 (6 bases). The CDR3 spans 16 residues. In germline, CDR1 is SGHRS, CDR2 YFSETQ. V gave up 0 bases and J gave up 7 bases, with 16 bases separating them. CDR3: CASSLDGGSTSEKLFF. In nucleotides, the CDR3 is TGCGCCAGCAGCTTGGACGGGGGCAGCACGAGTGAAAAACTGTTTTTT.